Listed here are 29 T cell receptor beta chains from one sample, sequenced in a study of shared clonotypes between healthy human individuals (dated by TCRdb to about 2020). Preparation of the library involved the immunoSEQ multiplex PCR assay. TCRdb re-hosts the immuneACCESS table, in-frame sequences only. Its copies lack some clones; in the studies checked, an unresolved V gene accounts for under half of them, and the cause for the rest is not known. The table for this sample lists hundreds of thousands of clones; 70% to 80% of them were counted only once. The ten biggest clones cover 12% of the sample. The specimen sequenced was PBMCs. These receptors were obtained from a woman aged 40-49 years in good health. Some clones in this sample may be carry-over from other donors' samples.

The chain uses TRBV5-1 and TRBJ1-2; D is unresolved. Per the germline V gene, CDR1 is SGHRS and CDR2 is YFSETQ. This CDR3 is built from 14 residues. V lost 0 bases and J 4 bases, leaving 10 bases between the germline ends. Written as DNA, the CDR3 is TGCGCCAGCAGCTTGGTTCCAGGCTCCTATGGCTACACCTTC. Its protein is CASSLVPGSYGYTF.

The chain employs TRBV11-2 and TRBJ1-2; a possible D gene is TRBD1 (6 bases). The germline CDR1 and CDR2 sequences are SGHAT and FQNNGV. The CDR3 is made up of 14 amino acids. V lost 4 bases to trimming and J lost 3 bases, with 12 bases between them. CDR3 nucleotide sequence: TGTGCCAGCAGCTCCCAGACAGGACACTATGGCTACACCTTC. This translates into CASSSQTGHYGYTF.

The V call is TRBV5-4, the J call TRBJ2-5, with 10 bases that match TRBD2. This CDR3 region has 15 residues. The V gene's germline CDR1 is SGHNT and CDR2 YYREEE (reference sequence). J was trimmed by 5 bases and V by 0 bases; bases with no gene match: 4. CDR3 sequence: CASSLDLAGEETQYF. The CDR3 nucleotides are TGTGCCAGCAGCTTGGATCTAGCGGGAGAGGAGACCCAGTACTTC.

This chain links TRBV15 with TRBJ1-2; no firm D call. This CDR3 region has 15 residues. In germline, CDR1 is LNHNV, CDR2 YYDKDF (reference sequence). V gave up 0 bases and J gave up 0 bases, with 8 bases separating them. The CDR3 DNA sequence: TGTGCCACCAGCAGAGATCCCGGTGCTAACTATGGCTACACCTTC. Protein product: CATSRDPGANYGYTF.

This chain links TRBV2 with TRBJ2-3, with 11 bases fitting TRBD2. V lost 8 bases, J lost 2 bases, and 12 bases stayed unmatched. The CDR3 is 17 residues long. Germline CDR1 is SNHLY and CDR2 is FYNNEI. The chain's CDR3 is CASFTPLTSGNTDTQYF. The CDR3 DNA sequence: TGTGCCAGCTTCACTCCCCTGACTAGCGGGAACACAGATACGCAGTATTTT.

CDR3 nucleotide sequence: TGTGCCAGCAGTTTATTGGTCAGGTACAATGAGCAGTTCTTC. This sequence encodes CASSLLVRYNEQFF. The chain carries TRBV27 and TRBJ2-1; D gene unclear. There are 14 residues in the CDR3. Between the trimmed V and J ends, which lost 1 base and 4 bases, there was a span of 8 bases. The germline V gene has CDR1 MNHEY and CDR2 SMNVEV (reference sequence).

V is TRBV7-3 and J is TRBJ2-1, with D possibly being TRBD2 (5 bases). The V end lost 2 bases, the J end lost 7 bases, and 12 bases lay between the germline ends. The V gene's germline CDR1 is SGHTA and CDR2 FQGTGA. This CDR3 has 14 residues. CDR3 bases: TGTGCCAGCAGCTTAGCGGGTACTTGGAATGAGCAGTTCTTC. This codes for CASSLAGTWNEQFF. Together with reference TRBV7-3 and TRBJ2-1, the CDR3 gives the full variable domain: GAGVSQTPSNKVTEKGKYVELRCDPISGHTALYWYRQSLGQGPEFLIYFQGTGAADDSGLPNDRFFAVRPEGSVSTLKIQRTERGDSAVYLCASSLAGTWNEQFFGPGTRLTVL.

The chain employs TRBV4-2 and TRBJ2-1; D remains ambiguous. V lost 2 bases and J 9 bases, leaving 11 bases between the germline ends. The germline V gene has CDR1 LGHNA and CDR2 YNFKEQ. CDR3 length: 13 residues. The CDR3 sequence: CASSQIELPEQFF. The CDR3 region has the DNA TGTGCCAGCAGCCAAATAGAGTTGCCTGAGCAGTTCTTC.

This clone has a count of ten or more. V gene TRBV5-1 combines with J gene TRBJ2-2, with D possibly matching TRBD2 (8 bases). CDR1 is SGHRS and CDR2 is YFSETQ in the germline V gene. The CDR3 has 16 amino acids. V was cut by 4 bases and J by 5 bases, with 18 bases left in between. CDR3 in DNA: TGCGCCAGCAGCGTTGACAGGGCGGGAGGAACCGGGGAGCTGTTTTTT. Translated, it gives CASSVDRAGGTGELFF.

The rearrangement uses TRBV6-5 and TRBJ2-3; possibly TRBD2 for D (5 bases). V shed 4 bases and J shed 5 bases, with 10 bases lying between them. From germline, CDR1 is MNHEY and CDR2 SVGAGI. This CDR3 is built from 13 residues. DNA of the CDR3: TGTGCCAGCAGTTCCGGGATCGGAGATACGCAGTATTTT. It codes for CASSSGIGDTQYF.

This rearrangement joins TRBV28 to TRBJ2-1; D is uncertain. The CDR3 has 13 amino acids. V was cut by 3 bases and J by 3 bases, with 6 bases left in between. Per germline, CDR1 MDHEN and CDR2 SYDVKM. The CDR3: CASSLGNYNEQFF. Here the CDR3 DNA reads TGTGCCAGCAGTTTGGGTAACTACAATGAGCAGTTCTTC.

The rearrangement links TRBV7-2 to TRBJ2-3; 9 nucleotides match TRBD2. This CDR3 has 15 amino acids. V dropped 3 bases and J dropped 5; count of bases not matched to a gene: 6. CDR1 is SGHTA and CDR2 is FQGNSA in the germline V gene. The CDR3 here is CASSFAGGVRDTQYF. The CDR3 bases are TGTGCCAGCAGCTTCGCGGGAGGGGTGAGAGATACGCAGTATTTT.

V gene TRBV28 combines with J gene TRBJ2-7; TRBD1 matches 7 bases. V lost 8 bases and J lost 2; bases outside the gene matches: 12. There are 15 residues in the CDR3. The germline V gene has CDR1 MDHEN and CDR2 SYDVKM. CDR3 protein: CASSQGTGATYEQYF. DNA for the CDR3: TGTGCCAGCTCCCAGGGAACAGGGGCTACCTACGAGCAGTACTTC. Combining the CDR3 with reference TRBV28 and TRBJ2-7 gives the whole variable domain DVKVTQSSRYLVKRTGEKVFLECVQDMDHENMFWYRQDPGLGLRLIYFSYDVKMKEKGDIPEGYSVSREKKERFSLILESASTNQTSMYLCASSQGTGATYEQYFGPGTRLTVT.

The CDR3 bases are TGCGCCAGCAGCCAAGTAGTTCTAGCGGGAGTTGAGACCCAGTACTTC. Its translation: CASSQVVLAGVETQYF. This sequence joins TRBV4-1 and TRBJ2-5, with TRBD2 identical over 10 bases. With 1 base clipped from V and 5 bases from J, the junction kept 7 bases outside the gene matches. The CDR3 is 16 residues long. The V gene's germline CDR1 is MGHRA and CDR2 YSYEKL.

The chain couples TRBV28 to TRBJ2-6, with 7 bases lining up with TRBD1. Germline CDR1 is MDHEN and CDR2 is SYDVKM. The V segment lost 5 bases and the J segment 2 bases; nucleotides outside the gene matches: 3. The CDR3 contains 15 residues. CDR3 nucleotide sequence: TGTGCCAGCAGTCCCGGGACAGCTGGGGCCAACGTCCTGACTTTC. Its protein is CASSPGTAGANVLTF.

This clone came up once. The chain has TRBV5-1 and TRBJ2-7; no firm D call. CDR1 and CDR2 (germline): SGHRS, YFSETQ. V lost 4 bases and J 7 bases, leaving 21 bases between the germline ends. The CDR3 spans 15 residues. In DNA, the CDR3 is TGCGCCAGCAGCCCCTACACTACAAAAGTGGGGGAGCAGTACTTC. Translating it yields CASSPYTTKVGEQYF.

Concerning this clone: Other DNA sequences within the sample encode an identical CDR3. The chain has TRBV5-1 and TRBJ2-7; TRBD1 matches at 11 bases. The J segment lost 3 bases and the V segment lost 4 bases, leaving 3 bases of the junction unmatched. The V gene's germline CDR1 is SGHRS and CDR2 YFSETQ. The CDR3 extends over 14 amino acids. Here the CDR3 reads CASSPGTGGYEQYF. The CDR3 DNA reads as TGCGCCAGCAGCCCAGGGACAGGGGGCTACGAGCAGTACTTC.

The chain couples TRBV11-2 to TRBJ2-7; the D gene is possibly TRBD2 (5 bases). Germline V lookup: CDR1 SGHAT, CDR2 FQNNGV. There are 12 residues in the CDR3. V was trimmed by 5 bases and J by 3 bases, leaving 8 bases between them. CDR3 residues: CASSRTVYEQYF. The CDR3 DNA sequence: TGTGCCAGCAGCAGGACTGTCTACGAGCAGTACTTC.

With regard to this clone: A far larger clone is just one base off, so this is likely a read error. The genes are TRBV2 and TRBJ2-2; 10 bases match TRBD1. The length of the CDR3 is 15 residues. Germline V gene data show CDR1 as SNHLY and CDR2 as FYNNEI. The CDR3 sequence is CASSPGTGVNGGLFF. The CDR3 DNA follows: TGTGCCAGCAGTCCGGGGACAGGGGTTAACGGGGGGCTGTTTTTT.

To note about this clone: This may stem from a read error, because a much larger clone lies one nucleotide away. The chain employs TRBV11-2 and TRBJ1-1; 9 bases agree with TRBD1. Germline assignment: CDR1 SGHAT and CDR2 FQNNGV. The CDR3 length is 14 residues. The CDR3 reads CASSLVSQGAEASF. Written as DNA, the CDR3 is TGTGCCAGCAGCTTAGTCTCACAGGGGGCTGAAGCTTCCTTT.

This sequence joins TRBV7-6 and TRBJ2-1; D is ambiguous. The CDR3 sequence is 13 residues long. Per germline, CDR1 SGHVS and CDR2 FNYEAQ. Trimming shortened V by 4 bases and J by 7 bases, and 11 bases separated the two germline ends. The CDR3 DNA reads as TGTGCCAGCAGCTCCGCCGGTGGGAATGAGCAGTTCTTC. Amino acid sequence: CASSSAGGNEQFF.

The table lists this clone with a count of one. In nucleotides, the CDR3 is TGTGCCAGCACCCCGGGACTAATACTTAATGAGCAGTTCTTC. It codes for CASTPGLILNEQFF. This sequence joins TRBV28 and TRBJ2-1; 7 bases fit TRBD2. The CDR3 extends over 14 amino acids. With 7 bases clipped from V and 7 bases from J, the junction kept 10 bases outside the gene matches. Germline CDR1 MDHEN, CDR2 SYDVKM.

This rearrangement joins TRBV2 to TRBJ1-2; TRBD1 is a possible D gene (5 bases). The CDR3 has 12 amino acids. V was trimmed by 8 bases and J by 4 bases, leaving 11 bases between them. Germline CDR1 reads SNHLY; CDR2 reads FYNNEI. The DNA for the CDR3 is TGTGCCAGCTCAAGGGACTCCTATGGCTACACCTTC. This gives the protein CASSRDSYGYTF.

CDR3: CASSGQEGGIYEQYF. CDR3 nucleotide sequence: TGTGCCAGTAGTGGACAGGAGGGGGGGATCTACGAGCAGTACTTC. The rearrangement uses TRBV19 and TRBJ2-7; D may be TRBD1 or TRBD2 (7 bases each). V gave up 5 bases and J gave up 3 bases, with 17 bases separating them. CDR3 length equals 15 residues. Germline CDR1 LNHDA, CDR2 SQIVND (reference sequence). The whole variable domain, remainder taken from reference TRBV19 and TRBJ2-7, is DGGITQSPKYLFRKEGQNVTLSCEQNLNHDAMYWYRQDPGQGLRLIYYSQIVNDFQKGDIAEGYSVSREKKESFPLTVTSAQKNPTAFYLCASSGQEGGIYEQYFGPGTRLTVT.

The chain recombines TRBV29-1 with TRBJ2-7, with 8 bases that match TRBD2. Germline CDR1 is SQVTM and CDR2 is ANQGSEA. The CDR3 runs to 13 residues. The V segment lost 4 bases and the J segment 6 bases; nucleotides outside the gene matches: 8. For the CDR3, the DNA is TGCAGCGTTGTTCCGCGGGAGGTGGGCGAGCAGTACTTC. Protein: CSVVPREVGEQYF.

Remarks on this clone: This likely reflects a read error, since a far larger clone is one base away. This chain connects TRBV6-5 to TRBJ2-5, with D perhaps being TRBD1 or TRBD2 (6 bases each). The assigned J gene may be wrong: the sequence end matches TRBJ2-7 better. The CDR3 covers 14 residues. CDR1 and CDR2 (germline): MNHEY, SVGAGI. The CDR3 is CTSSYSQGTYEQYF. The CDR3 DNA reads TGTACCAGCAGTTACTCGCAGGGGACTTACGAGCAGTACTTC.

J is TRBJ1-2 and V is TRBV28, with D perhaps matching TRBD1 (6 bases). Germline CDR1 is MDHEN and CDR2 is SYDVKM. This CDR3 is 14 amino acids long. The V end was cut by 2 bases, the J end by 0 bases, with 7 bases between. DNA for the CDR3: TGTGCCAGCAGTTTAGAGGGGGCTAACTATGGCTACACCTTC. It specifies CASSLEGANYGYTF.

This rearrangement joins TRBV5-1 to TRBJ2-3; 10 bases line up with TRBD2. The CDR3 has 15 residues. V shed 7 bases and J 1 base; nucleotides not matched to a gene: 6. Germline-derived CDR1 and CDR2 are SGHRS and YFSETQ. Here the CDR3 DNA reads TGCGCCAGCGGGAGACTAGCGGGCCGCACAGATACGCAGTATTTT. Translating gives CASGRLAGRTDTQYF.

In its sample, this clone was seen once. The V and J genes are TRBV28 and TRBJ2-7; 7 positions match TRBD1. Looked up from germline, CDR1 is MDHEN and CDR2 is SYDVKM. There are 14 residues in the CDR3. V lost 5 bases to trimming and J lost 5 bases; unmatched junction nucleotides: 9. The CDR3 DNA is TGTGCCAGCAGTCACCAGACGGGGACAGACGAGCAGTACTTC. Amino acids: CASSHQTGTDEQYF.